The sequence of this TCR beta chain was determined in a study of blood T cell repertoires in COVID-19. Study context: Material from acute and convalescent COVID-19 was sourced from the United States, Italy and Spain. T cells, B-cell-depleted T cells, or PBMCs provided the cDNA or gDNA that served as material.

Germline assignment: CDR1 LNHNV and CDR2 YYDKDF (reference sequence). Trimming stripped 3 bases from V and 2 bases from J, with 8 bases between. The CDR3 contains 15 residues. Profiling relied on immunoSEQ multiplex PCR, and the TCRdb table lists in-frame clones only, not all of them. The sample has some 200,000 clones, about 86% seen once. Worth noting for this clone: Other DNA sequences in this specimen translate into the identical CDR3.

This TCR came from a woman aged 18-29 years who had recovered from COVID-19. The sequenced sample consisted of peripheral blood. V is TRBV15 and J is TRBJ2-6; D might be TRBD1 (6 bases). The CDR3 protein is CATSSNRAGANVLTF. The CDR3 region has the DNA TGTGCCACCAGCAGTAACAGGGCTGGGGCCAACGTCCTGACTTTC.